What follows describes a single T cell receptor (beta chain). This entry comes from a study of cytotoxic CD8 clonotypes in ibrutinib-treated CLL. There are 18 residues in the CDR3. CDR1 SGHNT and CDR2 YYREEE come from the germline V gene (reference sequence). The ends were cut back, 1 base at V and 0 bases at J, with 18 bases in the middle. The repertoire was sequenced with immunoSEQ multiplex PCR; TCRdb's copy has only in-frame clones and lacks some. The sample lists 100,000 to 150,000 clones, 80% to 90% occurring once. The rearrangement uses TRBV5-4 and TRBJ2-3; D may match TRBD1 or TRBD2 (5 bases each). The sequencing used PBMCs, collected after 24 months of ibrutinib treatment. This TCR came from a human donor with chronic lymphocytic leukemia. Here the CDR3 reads CASSLYAAWDLSTDTQYF. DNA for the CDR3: TGTGCCAGCAGCTTGTACGCGGCCTGGGACCTTAGCACAGATACGCAGTATTTT.